The clone carrying this T cell receptor (beta chain) was counted a few times. Its antigen is unknown. Trimming removed 3 bases from V and 4 bases from J; junction bases left unmatched: 2. This CDR3 has 12 amino acids. CDR1 and CDR2 from the germline V gene are SQVTM and ANQGSEA. The data originate from a study of T cell responses to AZD1222 COVID-19 vaccine. Study outcomes and limitations: Clonal diversity was possibly underestimated; the donors were predominantly white British and more often female. Every sample of the repertoires postdated the peak T cell response.

Only in-frame clones appear in the TCRdb table, and some are missing; sequencing was by immunoSEQ multiplex PCR. The table records 95,000 to 150,000 clones, roughly 90% of them present only once. The sequence was obtained from an adult in good health. The V gene is TRBV29-1, the J gene TRBJ2-7; 8 positions match TRBD1. Sequenced material: peripheral blood, taken on day 0 of AZD1222 vaccination. CDR3 nucleotide sequence: TGCAGCGTTGAGGACAGGGAATACGAGCAGTACTTC. The encoded protein is CSVEDREYEQYF.